The TCR beta chain under discussion was sequenced for a study of early T cells in non-severe SARS-CoV-2 infection. Study findings and constraints: VDJdb matches were skewed toward anti-spike CD8 T cell responses.

This CDR3 is 12 amino acids long. V dropped 1 base and J dropped 6 bases, with 4 bases sitting between them. Tagging with unique molecular identifiers was applied to individual cDNA molecules. TCRdb reanalysed the 5' RACE reads using MiXCR and keeps one entry per CDR3 protein. Among some 80,000 distinct CDR3 sequences listed, 9% to 15% were seen once. This clonotype showed up many times. Its antigen is currently unknown. The sequencing used whole blood, collected at baseline. This sequence was found in an adult who was a healthcare worker with PCR-confirmed SARS-CoV-2 infection or an uninfected control (not recorded which). The donor label of this sample is uncertain. The rearrangement uses TRBV12-3 or TRBV12-4 and TRBJ2-1; D ambiguous. Written as DNA, the CDR3 is TGTGCCAGCAGTTTAGGTGGCAATGAGCAGTTCTTC. This encodes CASSLGGNEQFF.